These 7 T cell receptor beta chains originate from one sample sequenced in a study of OX40 agonist ivuxolimab in advanced cancers. Library preparation employed the immunoSEQ multiplex PCR assay. TCRdb carries this immuneACCESS record with in-frame sequences only. Its versions omit some clonotypes, under half of them owing to an unresolved V gene in the studies checked, with the rest unexplained. This sample holds approximately 61,000 clones; around 80% were observed only once. More than 1% of the sample is taken by the ten largest. The specimen was CD4+ or CD8+ T cells sorted from blood, collected in a trial of the OX40 agonist ivuxolimab. Source of these receptors: an adult with an advanced solid tumor such as melanoma, head and neck, liver or kidney cancer.

The rearrangement joins TRBV19 to TRBJ2-2; 12 bases match TRBD1. CDR1 and CDR2 from the germline V gene are LNHDA and SQIVND (reference sequence). The CDR3 has 15 residues. The V segment lost 10 bases and the J segment 7 bases; nucleotides outside the gene matches: 10. The CDR3 here is CATRVGTGGGGELFF. DNA for the CDR3: TGTGCCACCAGGGTAGGGACAGGGGGCGGCGGGGAGCTGTTTTTT.

V is TRBV27 and J is TRBJ1-1; no reliable D call. Germline CDR1 and CDR2: MNHEY and SMNVEV (reference sequence). This CDR3 has 13 residues. V dropped 6 bases and J dropped 6 bases, with 14 bases sitting between them. The CDR3 here is CASSRTGSAEAFF. The CDR3 nucleotides are TGTGCCAGCAGCAGGACGGGAAGCGCTGAAGCTTTCTTT.

The rearrangement uses TRBV7-2 and TRBJ2-5, with TRBD2 as a possible D gene (5 bases). Germline CDR1 is SGHTA and CDR2 is FQGNSA. Trimming cost V 4 bases and J 5 bases, with 14 bases left between them. The length of the CDR3 is 14 residues. The CDR3 sequence: CASSSLGSGETQYF. The CDR3, as DNA: TGTGCCAGCAGCTCCCTAGGGAGTGGTGAGACCCAGTACTTC. Drawing the rest from reference TRBV7-2 and TRBJ2-5, the complete variable domain is GAGVSQSPSNKVTEKGKDVELRCDPISGHTALYWYRQSLGQGLEFLIYFQGNSAPDKSGLPSDRFSAERTGGSVSTLTIQRTQQEDSAVYLCASSSLGSGETQYFGPGTRLLVL.

V and J are TRBV6-5 and TRBJ1-5; D is undetermined. The CDR3 length is 14 residues. The germline V gene has CDR1 MNHEY and CDR2 SVGAGI. V shed 2 bases and J shed 4 bases, with 9 bases lying between them. This CDR3 is CASSYGIRNQPQHF. The DNA of the CDR3 is TGTGCCAGCAGTTACGGTATTAGAAATCAGCCCCAGCATTTT.

This chain links TRBV21-1 with TRBJ1-2; TRBD1 is taken as the D call from the table, unchecked against the DNA. TRBV21-1 is a pseudogene locus. CDR3 length equals 15 residues. DNA of the CDR3: TGTGCCAGCAGCAAAGGGCAGGGGGCAGGCTATGGCTACACCTTC. It encodes CASSKGQGAGYGYTF.

The rearrangement joins TRBV14 to TRBJ1-2, with a tentative D call TRBD1 (5 bases). This CDR3 is built from 15 residues. Per the germline V gene, CDR1 is SGHDN and CDR2 is FVKESK. V was trimmed by 3 bases and J by 8 bases, leaving 19 bases between them. The CDR3 loop reads CASSQMRQGSGGYTF. CDR3 DNA: TGTGCCAGCAGCCAGATGCGGCAGGGAAGTGGCGGCTACACCTTC. The variable domain in full, completed from reference TRBV14 and TRBJ1-2, reads EAGVTQFPSHSVIEKGQTVTLRCDPISGHDNLYWYRRVMGKEIKFLLHFVKESKQDESGMPNNRFLAERTGGTYSTLKVQPAELEDSGVYFCASSQMRQGSGGYTFGSGTRLTVV.

The chain recombines TRBV7-2 with TRBJ1-5; D is unclear. Germline V gene lookup returns CDR1 SGHTA and CDR2 FQGNSA. V dropped 3 bases and J dropped 1 base, with 4 bases sitting between them. The CDR3 is 13 amino acids. CDR3 residues: CASSFESNQPQHF. DNA for the CDR3: TGTGCCAGCAGCTTTGAGAGCAATCAGCCCCAGCATTTT.